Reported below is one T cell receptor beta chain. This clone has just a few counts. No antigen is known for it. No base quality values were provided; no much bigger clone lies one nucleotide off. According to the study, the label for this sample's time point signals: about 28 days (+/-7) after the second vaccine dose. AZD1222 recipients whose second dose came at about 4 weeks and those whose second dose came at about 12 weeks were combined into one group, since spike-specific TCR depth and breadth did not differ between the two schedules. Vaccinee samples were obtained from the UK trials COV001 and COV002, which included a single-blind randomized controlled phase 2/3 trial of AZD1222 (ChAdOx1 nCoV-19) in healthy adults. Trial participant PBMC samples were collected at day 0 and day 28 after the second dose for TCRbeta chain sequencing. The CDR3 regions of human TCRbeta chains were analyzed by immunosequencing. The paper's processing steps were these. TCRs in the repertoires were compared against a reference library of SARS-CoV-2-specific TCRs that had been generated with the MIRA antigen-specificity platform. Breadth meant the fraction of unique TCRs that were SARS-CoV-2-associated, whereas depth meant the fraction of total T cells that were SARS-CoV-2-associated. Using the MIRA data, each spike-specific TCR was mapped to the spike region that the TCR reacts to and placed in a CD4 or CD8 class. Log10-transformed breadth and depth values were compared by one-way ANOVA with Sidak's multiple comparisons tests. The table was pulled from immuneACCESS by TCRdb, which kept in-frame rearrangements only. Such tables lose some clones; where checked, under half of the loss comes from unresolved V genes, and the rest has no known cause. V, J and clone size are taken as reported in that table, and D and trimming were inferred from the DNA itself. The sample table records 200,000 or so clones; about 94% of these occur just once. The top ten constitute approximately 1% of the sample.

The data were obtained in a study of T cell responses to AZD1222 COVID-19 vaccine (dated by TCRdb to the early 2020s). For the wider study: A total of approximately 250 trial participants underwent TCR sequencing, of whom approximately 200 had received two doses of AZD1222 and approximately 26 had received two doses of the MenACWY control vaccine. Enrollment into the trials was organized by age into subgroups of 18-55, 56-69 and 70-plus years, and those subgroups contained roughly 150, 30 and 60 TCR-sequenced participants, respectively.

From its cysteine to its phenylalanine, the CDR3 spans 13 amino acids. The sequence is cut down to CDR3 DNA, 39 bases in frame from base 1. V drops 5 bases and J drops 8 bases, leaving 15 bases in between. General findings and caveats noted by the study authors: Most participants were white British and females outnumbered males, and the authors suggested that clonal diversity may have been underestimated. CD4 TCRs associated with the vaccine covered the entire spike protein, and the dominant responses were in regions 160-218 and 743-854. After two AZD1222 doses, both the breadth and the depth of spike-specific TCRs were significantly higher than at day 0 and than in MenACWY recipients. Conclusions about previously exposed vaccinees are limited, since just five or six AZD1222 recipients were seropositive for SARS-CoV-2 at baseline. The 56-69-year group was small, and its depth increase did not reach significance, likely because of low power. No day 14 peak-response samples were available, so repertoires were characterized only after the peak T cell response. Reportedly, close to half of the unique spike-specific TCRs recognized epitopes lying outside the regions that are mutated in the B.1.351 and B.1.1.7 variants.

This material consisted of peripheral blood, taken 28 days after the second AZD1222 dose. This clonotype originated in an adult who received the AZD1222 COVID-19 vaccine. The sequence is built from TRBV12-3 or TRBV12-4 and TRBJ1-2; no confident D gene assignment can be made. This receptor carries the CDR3 CASSALGEVGYTF. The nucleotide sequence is TGTGCCAGCAGTGCTCTGGGTGAAGTCGGCTACACCTTC.